A single sample gave rise to the 17 T cell receptor beta chains below, sequenced in a study of tumor and adjacent non-tumor tissue in lung cancer. Three rounds of nested PCR, following a modified ARM-PCR protocol, produced the TCRbeta library. TCRdb called the multiplex PCR reads again in MiXCR, with one record for every CDR3 protein. Found here are roughly 200,000 distinct CDR3 sequences, less than 80% of them singletons; the top ten hold approximately 25%. No cell sorting was done before RNA was extracted from the tissue. Source material: lung tumor tissue. The receptors come from a man in his sixties with non-small cell lung cancer.

This clonotype occurred many times. V is TRBV12-3 or TRBV12-4 and J is TRBJ1-4; D call uncertain. CDR3 length equals 12 residues. V lost 6 bases, J lost 6 bases, and 8 bases lay in between. This CDR3 reads CASSPRDEKLFF. The CDR3 nucleotides are TGTGCCAGCAGCCCCCGAGATGAAAAACTGTTTTTT.

The rearrangement joins TRBV11-2 to TRBJ2-1; 8 nucleotides match TRBD1. Trimming at V came to 5 bases and at J to 6 bases, leaving 15 bases not matched to a gene. The CDR3 loop spans 17 amino acids. Germline loops: CDR1 SGHAT, CDR2 FQNNGV. CDR3 sequence: CASSPRLSRDRSNEQFF. In DNA, the CDR3 is TGTGCCAGCAGCCCCAGGCTCTCCCGGGACAGGAGCAATGAGCAGTTCTTC.

This clonotype has a count of ten or more. The chain couples TRBV6-2 or TRBV6-3 to TRBJ2-7; the match to TRBD2 covers 8 bases. Per germline, CDR1 MNHEY and CDR2 SVGEGT. V lost 7 bases to trimming and J lost 12 bases; unmatched junction nucleotides: 11. The CDR3 covers 12 residues. CDR3 DNA sequence: TGTGCCAGCACCCACCCAGCGGGAGAAGGGTACTTC. Translated: CASTHPAGEGYF.

For this clonotype: A much larger clone lies one base from this, so it may be a read error. The chain combines TRBV20-1 with TRBJ1-6; the D gene is possibly TRBD1 (6 bases). The CDR3 has 16 amino acids. V lost 5 bases and J 6 bases, leaving 20 bases between the germline ends. Per the germline V gene, CDR1 is DFQATT and CDR2 is SNEGSKA (reference sequence). CDR3 nucleotides: TGCAGTGCTGAGCGCCTCGGAGGCAGGGGTAATTCACCCCTCCACTTT. This gives the protein CSAERLGGRGNSPLHF.

For this clonotype: This could be a read error, since a much larger clone is one nucleotide away. The chain joins TRBV6-1 to TRBJ1-4, with a possible D match to TRBD1 (6 bases). CDR1 and CDR2 (germline): MNHNS, SASEGT. CDR3 length equals 15 residues. CDR3 nucleotide sequence: TGTGTCAGCAGACAAAGGGGGGGCAGTATGGAAAAACTGTTTTTT. It translates to CVSRQRGGSMEKLFF.

This clonotype appeared a single time. A much bigger clone sits one base away, suggesting this may be a read error. V gene TRBV6-1 combines with J gene TRBJ2-7, with 16 bases that match TRBD2. The CDR3 spans 16 residues. CDR1 and CDR2 (germline): MNHNS, SASEGT. The CDR3 DNA is TGTGCCAGCAATGCGGGGACTAGCGGGAGGGGCTACGATCAGTACTTC. Translation: CASNAGTSGRGYDQYF.

Comment on this clonotype: A much larger clone sits a single nucleotide away, making a read error possible. The chain joins TRBV5-5 to TRBJ2-5; the match to TRBD1 covers 10 bases. V was pared by 0 bases and J by 4 bases, with 6 bases of the junction left unmatched. The CDR3 spans 16 residues. CDR1 is SGHKS, CDR2 YYEKEE, per germline (reference sequence). The CDR3 nucleotides are TGTGCCAGCAGCTTGGCCAGGGACAGGGGAGGAGAGACCCAGTACTTC. Its translation is CASSLARDRGGETQYF.

As regards this clonotype: Sequence at one end of the junction differs from germline and may be a read error. The chain joins TRBV6-5 to TRBJ2-7, with D perhaps matching TRBD2 (6 bases). CDR3 length: 13 amino acids. In germline, CDR1 is MNHEY, CDR2 SVGAGI. The CDR3 DNA reads TGTGCCAGCAGTTGGGAGGCGGAGAACGAGCAGTACTTT. Translated, it gives CASSWEAENEQYF.

Of note for this clonotype: A read error may be the cause here, since a much bigger clone is one base away. This sequence joins TRBV13 and TRBJ2-2, with D unresolved. There are 15 residues in the CDR3. Per the germline V gene, CDR1 is PRHDT and CDR2 is FYEKMQ (reference sequence). For the CDR3, the DNA is TGTGCCAGCAAGCCTTACTCCGGTGGCACCAGGGAGCTGTTTTTT. Translated, it gives CASKPYSGGTRELFF.

Notes on this clonotype: At one boundary the junction diverges from the germline segment, which might be a read error. The chain employs TRBV20-1 and TRBJ2-1; D is unresolved. Germline V gene lookup returns CDR1 DFQATT and CDR2 SNEGSKA (reference sequence). The CDR3 sequence is 13 residues long. The DNA for the CDR3 is TGCAGTGTTGGCGGATCCTCCTACAAAGAGCAGTTCTTC. This sequence encodes CSVGGSSYKEQFF.

The chain recombines TRBV4-1 with TRBJ2-3, with D unclear. In germline, CDR1 is MGHRA, CDR2 YSYEKL. V lost 3 bases and J 3 bases, leaving 10 bases between the germline ends. The CDR3 is made up of 14 amino acids. This CDR3 is CASSHDQSTDTQYF. The CDR3 DNA reads as TGCGCCAGCAGCCATGACCAGAGTACAGATACGCAGTATTTT.

On this clonotype itself: As the CDR3 is not closed by the conserved phenylalanine or tryptophan, this likely results from a read error. V usage is TRBV5-6 and J usage is TRBJ2-5; D is undetermined. CDR1 and CDR2 (germline): SGHDT, YYEEEE. This CDR3 is built from 11 residues. The CDR3 DNA reads as TGTGCCAACAGCTTCGGGGAGACCCAGTACTTG. This translates into CANSFGETQYL.

About this clonotype itself: A much larger clone lies one base from this, so it may be a read error. The chain combines TRBV6-5 with TRBJ2-6, with 9 nucleotides matching TRBD1. The V and J ends lost 11 bases and 4 bases, in that order; junction bases with no gene match: 12. The CDR3 consists of 16 residues. Germline V gene data show CDR1 as MNHEY and CDR2 as SVGAGI. CDR3 sequence reads: CAGNEQGAAGANVLTF. CDR3 in DNA: TGTGCCGGCAATGAACAGGGGGCGGCCGGGGCCAACGTCCTGACTTTC.

A note on this clonotype: A much larger clonotype is one base distant, so this may be a read error. The V and J genes are TRBV20-1 and TRBJ1-2; no definite D call. The V end lost 0 bases, the J end lost 13 bases, and 12 bases lay between the germline ends. Germline loops: CDR1 DFQATT, CDR2 SNEGSKA (reference sequence). CDR3 size: 11 residues. In DNA, the CDR3 is TGCAGTGCTAGAGATGCGTGGCGCTGCACCTTC. Its translation: CSARDAWRCTF.

Turning to this clonotype: A much larger clone lies one base from this, so it may be a read error. The gene calls are TRBV4-2 and TRBJ1-1, with TRBD1 matching over 9 bases. CDR1 and CDR2 from the germline V gene are LGHNA and YNFKEQ. The CDR3 extends over 19 amino acids. V shed 3 bases, J shed 5 bases, and the junction held 19 bases outside the gene matches. The chain's CDR3 is CASSHVSLGTGILGTEAFF. The CDR3 bases are TGTGCCAGCAGCCATGTTAGCCTCGGGACAGGGATTTTGGGAACTGAAGCTTTCTTT.

Ten or more counts support this clonotype. The rearrangement links TRBV5-1 to TRBJ2-7, with D perhaps matching TRBD1 (6 bases). The CDR3 totals 12 residues. Trimming stripped 4 bases from V and 6 bases from J, with 11 bases between. Germline V gene data show CDR1 as SGHRS and CDR2 as YFSETQ. The CDR3 loop reads CASSRQDREQYF. The CDR3 region has the DNA TGCGCCAGCAGCCGACAGGACCGCGAGCAGTACTTC.

The chain links TRBV4-1 to TRBJ2-3; 11 nucleotides match TRBD2. With V trimmed by 1 base and J by 3 bases, 3 bases remained unmatched. The CDR3 loop spans 16 amino acids. Looked up from germline, CDR1 is MGHRA and CDR2 is YSYEKL. This CDR3 is CASSQGASGGTDTQYF. The CDR3 region has the DNA TGCGCCAGCAGCCAAGGGGCTAGCGGGGGGACAGATACGCAGTATTTT.